These T cell receptor beta chains were read from a single sample in a study of spatial heterogeneity in lung cancer. From the 5' RACE reads, TCRdb called clonotypes with MiXCR, one entry per CDR3 protein. Among some 39,000 distinct CDR3 sequences listed, approximately 6.9% were seen once. The material was PBMCs, obtained at surgery. These receptors were obtained from a female donor with early-stage non-small cell lung cancer. Each CDR3 is given with its conserved first and last residue. Some rows have no size entry. The others give once, few or many, or a class for an expanded clone.

abundance: NA; j_gene: TRBJ1-1; v_gene: TRBV3-1; CDR3aa: CASSQPYTEAFF
abundance: few; j_gene: TRBJ1-2; v_gene: TRBV4-1; CDR3aa: CASTSPDRGDSYYGYTF
abundance: NA; j_gene: TRBJ1-2; v_gene: TRBV12-3/TRBV12-4; CDR3aa: CASSPGQGTLWGYTF
abundance: NA; j_gene: TRBJ2-1; v_gene: TRBV5-4; CDR3aa: CASSTTSGADIEQFF
abundance: few; j_gene: TRBJ1-4; v_gene: TRBV7-9; CDR3aa: CASSFPGAQATNEKLFF
abundance: NA; j_gene: TRBJ1-1; v_gene: TRBV11-2; CDR3aa: CASSQTGTGSGTEAFF
abundance: many; j_gene: TRBJ1-1; v_gene: TRBV7-9; CDR3aa: CASSLEPPGTEAFF
abundance: many; j_gene: TRBJ2-1; v_gene: TRBV24-1; CDR3aa: CATSDRTVDYNEQFF
abundance: many; j_gene: TRBJ1-2; v_gene: TRBV12-3/TRBV12-4; CDR3aa: CASSLGSSGGYTF
abundance: many; j_gene: TRBJ1-1; v_gene: TRBV29-1; CDR3aa: CSVIVNTEAFF